This TCR beta chain was sequenced in a study of cytomegalovirus exposure and HLA in healthy donors. Overall study context: Counted in an early data release were some 81 million unique TCRs from HLA-typed donors. Study-wide results and limits: Among CMV-associated TCR beta chains, most appeared HLA-restricted in a later analysis. Follow-up analysis later connected one missense variant in DCLRE1C with trimming of TCR beta V- and J-genes. Of the V segments, some could not be distinguished, including TRBV6-2 and TRBV6-3, and were excluded.

This clone was seen only once. Its specificity is unknown. CDR3 length: 13 residues. Germline CDR1 reads SGHDT; CDR2 reads YYEEEE. V was pared by 5 bases and J by 6 bases, with 3 bases of the junction left unmatched. PCR used 60 Vbeta primers and 13 Jbeta primers. Generated by immunoSEQ multiplex PCR, the TCRdb table keeps only in-frame clones and is missing some. The repertoire has approximately 160,000 clones, around 80% of them found once; the top ten carry roughly 0.76%. The J gene is TRBJ2-7, the V gene TRBV5-6, with TRBD1 matching 12 bases. This receptor was taken from a female donor in good health and CMV-seronegative. The specimen sequenced was PBMCs. CDR3 loop: CASSWDRGREQYF. DNA for the CDR3: TGTGCCAGCAGTTGGGACAGGGGGCGCGAGCAGTACTTC.